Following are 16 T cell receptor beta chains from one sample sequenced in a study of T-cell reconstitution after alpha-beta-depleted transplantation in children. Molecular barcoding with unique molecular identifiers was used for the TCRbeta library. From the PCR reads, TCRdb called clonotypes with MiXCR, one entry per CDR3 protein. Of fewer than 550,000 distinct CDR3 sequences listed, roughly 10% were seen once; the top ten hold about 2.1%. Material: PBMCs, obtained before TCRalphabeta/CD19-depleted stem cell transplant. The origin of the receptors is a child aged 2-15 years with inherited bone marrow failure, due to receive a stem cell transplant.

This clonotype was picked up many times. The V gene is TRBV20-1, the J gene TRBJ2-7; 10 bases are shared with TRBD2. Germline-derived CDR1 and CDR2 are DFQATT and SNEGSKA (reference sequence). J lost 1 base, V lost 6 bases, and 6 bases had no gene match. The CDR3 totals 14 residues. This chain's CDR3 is CSAPPSGRSYEQYF. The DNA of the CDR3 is TGCAGTGCACCTCCTAGCGGGAGATCCTACGAGCAGTACTTC.

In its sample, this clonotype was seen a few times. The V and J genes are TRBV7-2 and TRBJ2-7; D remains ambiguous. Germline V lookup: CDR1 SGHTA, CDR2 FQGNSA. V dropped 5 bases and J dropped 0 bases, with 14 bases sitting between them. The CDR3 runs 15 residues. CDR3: CASSPLGLVSYEQYF. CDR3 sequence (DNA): TGTGCCAGCAGCCCGTTAGGGCTAGTCTCCTACGAGCAGTACTTC.

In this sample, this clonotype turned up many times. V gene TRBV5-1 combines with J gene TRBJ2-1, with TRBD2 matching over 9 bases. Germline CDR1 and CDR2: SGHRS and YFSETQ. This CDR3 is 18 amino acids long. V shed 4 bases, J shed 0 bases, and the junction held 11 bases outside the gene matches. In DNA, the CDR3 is TGCGCCAGCAGCGTGCCCACTAGCGGGCGTAGCTCCTACAATGAGCAGTTCTTC. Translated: CASSVPTSGRSSYNEQFF.

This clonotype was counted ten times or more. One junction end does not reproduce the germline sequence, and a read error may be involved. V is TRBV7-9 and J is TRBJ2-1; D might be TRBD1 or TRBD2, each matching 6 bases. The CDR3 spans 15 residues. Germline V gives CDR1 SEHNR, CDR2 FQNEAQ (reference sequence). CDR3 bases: TGTGCCAGCAGTTTAGGGGGGAGCCCCTACAATGAGCAGTTCTTC. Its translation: CASSLGGSPYNEQFF.

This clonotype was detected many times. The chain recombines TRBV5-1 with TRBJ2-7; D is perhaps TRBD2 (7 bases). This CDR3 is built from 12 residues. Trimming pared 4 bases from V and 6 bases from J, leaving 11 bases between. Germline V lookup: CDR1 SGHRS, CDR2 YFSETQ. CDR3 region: CASSRGASEQYF. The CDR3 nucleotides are TGCGCCAGCAGCCGGGGGGCCTCCGAGCAGTACTTC.

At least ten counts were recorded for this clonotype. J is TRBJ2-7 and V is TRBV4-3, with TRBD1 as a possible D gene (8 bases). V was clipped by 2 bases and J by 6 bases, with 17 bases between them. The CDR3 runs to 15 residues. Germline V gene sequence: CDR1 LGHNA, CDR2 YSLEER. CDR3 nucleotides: TGCGCCAGCAGCCAACCTTACAGGGGGGGATGCGAGCAGTACTTC. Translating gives CASSQPYRGGCEQYF.

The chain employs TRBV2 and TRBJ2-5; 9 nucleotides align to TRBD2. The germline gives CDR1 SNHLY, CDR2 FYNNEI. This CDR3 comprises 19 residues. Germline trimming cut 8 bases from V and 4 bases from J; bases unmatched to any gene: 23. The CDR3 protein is CASCLTLLAGGRGIETQYF. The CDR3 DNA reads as TGTGCCAGCTGTTTAACCCTCCTTGCCGGCGGGAGGGGTATAGAGACCCAGTACTTC.

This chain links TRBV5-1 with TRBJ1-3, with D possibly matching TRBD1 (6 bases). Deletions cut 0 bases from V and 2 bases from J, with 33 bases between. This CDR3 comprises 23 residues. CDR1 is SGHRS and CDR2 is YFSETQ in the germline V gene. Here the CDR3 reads CASSLGSRGIWTELSFPGNTIYF. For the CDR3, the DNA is TGCGCCAGCAGCTTGGGCTCACGAGGTATTTGGACAGAACTCAGCTTTCCTGGAAACACCATATATTTT.

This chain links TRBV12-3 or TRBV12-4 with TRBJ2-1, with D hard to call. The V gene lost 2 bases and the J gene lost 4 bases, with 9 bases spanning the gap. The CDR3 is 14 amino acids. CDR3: CASSLSFGYNEQFF. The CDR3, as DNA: TGTGCCAGCAGTTTATCCTTCGGTTACAATGAGCAGTTCTTC.

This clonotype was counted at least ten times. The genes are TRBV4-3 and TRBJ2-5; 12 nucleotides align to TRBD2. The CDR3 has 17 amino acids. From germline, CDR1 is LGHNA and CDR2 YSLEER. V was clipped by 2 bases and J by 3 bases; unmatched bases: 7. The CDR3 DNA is TGCGCCAGCAGCCAACGATGGACTAGCGGGGTCAAAGAGACCCAGTACTTC. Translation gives CASSQRWTSGVKETQYF.

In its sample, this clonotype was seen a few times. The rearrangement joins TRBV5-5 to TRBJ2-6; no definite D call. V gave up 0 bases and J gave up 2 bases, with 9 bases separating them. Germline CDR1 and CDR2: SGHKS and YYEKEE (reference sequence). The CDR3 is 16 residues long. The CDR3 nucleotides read TGTGCCAGCAGCTTGGCAGGATTAACTGGGGCCAACGTCCTGACTTTC. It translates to CASSLAGLTGANVLTF.

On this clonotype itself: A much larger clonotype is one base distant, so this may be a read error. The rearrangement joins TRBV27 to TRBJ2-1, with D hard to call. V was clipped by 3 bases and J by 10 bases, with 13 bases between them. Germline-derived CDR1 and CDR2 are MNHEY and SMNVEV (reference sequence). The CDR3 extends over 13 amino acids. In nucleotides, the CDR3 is TGTGCCAGCAGTTTTACGAGTGTGCGGGAGCAGTTCTTC. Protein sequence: CASSFTSVREQFF.

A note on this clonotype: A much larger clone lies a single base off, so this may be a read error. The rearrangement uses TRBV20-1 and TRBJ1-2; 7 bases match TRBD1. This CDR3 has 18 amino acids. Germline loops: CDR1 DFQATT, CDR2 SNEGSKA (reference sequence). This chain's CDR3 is CCPNEGAPGALRLYGYTF. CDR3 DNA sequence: TGCTGTCCCAACGAGGGGGCGCCAGGGGCCCTTAGATTATATGGCTACACCTTC.

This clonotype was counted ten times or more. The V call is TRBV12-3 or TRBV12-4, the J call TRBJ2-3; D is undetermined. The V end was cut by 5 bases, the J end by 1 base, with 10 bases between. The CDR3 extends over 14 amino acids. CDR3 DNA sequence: TGTGCCAGCAGTCCGGGTTTGGGCACAGATACGCAGTATTTT. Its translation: CASSPGLGTDTQYF.

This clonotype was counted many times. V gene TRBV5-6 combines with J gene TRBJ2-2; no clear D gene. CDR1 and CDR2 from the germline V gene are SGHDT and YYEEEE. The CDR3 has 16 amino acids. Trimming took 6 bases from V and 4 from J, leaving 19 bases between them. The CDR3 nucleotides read TGTGCCAGCACCAATGTGGAGTCCTTGACCACCGGGGAGCTGTTTTTT. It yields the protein CASTNVESLTTGELFF. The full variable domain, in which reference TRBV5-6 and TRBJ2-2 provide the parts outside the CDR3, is DAGVTQSPTHLIKTRGQQVTLRCSPKSGHDTVSWYQQALGQGPQFIFQYYEEEERQRGNFPDRFSGHQFPNYSSELNVNALLLGDSALYLCASTNVESLTTGELFFGEGSRLTVL.

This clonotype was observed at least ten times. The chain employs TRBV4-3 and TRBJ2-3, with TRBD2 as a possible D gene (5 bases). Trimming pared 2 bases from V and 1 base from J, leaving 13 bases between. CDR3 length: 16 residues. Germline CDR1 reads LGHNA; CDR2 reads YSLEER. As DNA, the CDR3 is TGCGCCAGCAGCCAATCAGTAGCCGGGGGCACAGATACGCAGTATTTT. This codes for CASSQSVAGGTDTQYF.